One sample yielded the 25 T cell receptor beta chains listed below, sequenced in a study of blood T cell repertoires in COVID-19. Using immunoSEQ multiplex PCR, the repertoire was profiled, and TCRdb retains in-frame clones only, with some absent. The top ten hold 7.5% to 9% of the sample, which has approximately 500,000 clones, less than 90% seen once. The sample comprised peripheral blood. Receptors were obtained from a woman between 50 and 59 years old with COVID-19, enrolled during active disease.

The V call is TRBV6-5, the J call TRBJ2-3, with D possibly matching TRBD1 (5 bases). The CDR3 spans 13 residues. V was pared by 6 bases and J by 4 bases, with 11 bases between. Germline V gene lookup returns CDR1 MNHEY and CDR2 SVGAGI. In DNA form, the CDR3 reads TGTGCCAGCAGCGCAGGGTCCCCAGATACGCAGTATTTT. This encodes CASSAGSPDTQYF.

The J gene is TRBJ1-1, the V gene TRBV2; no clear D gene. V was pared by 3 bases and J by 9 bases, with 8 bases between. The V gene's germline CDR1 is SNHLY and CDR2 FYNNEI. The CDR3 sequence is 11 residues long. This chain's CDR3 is CASSEEIQAFF. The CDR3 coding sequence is TGTGCCAGCAGTGAGGAGATACAAGCTTTCTTT.

The CDR3 nucleotides read TGCGCCAGCAGCCAGGTGGGGACTAGCGTGAGCACAGATACGCAGTATTTT. It codes for CASSQVGTSVSTDTQYF. The chain joins TRBV4-1 to TRBJ2-3; 10 nucleotides line up with TRBD2. J gave up 0 bases and V 3 bases, and 6 bases lay outside the gene matches. The CDR3 has 17 amino acids. Germline loops: CDR1 MGHRA, CDR2 YSYEKL.

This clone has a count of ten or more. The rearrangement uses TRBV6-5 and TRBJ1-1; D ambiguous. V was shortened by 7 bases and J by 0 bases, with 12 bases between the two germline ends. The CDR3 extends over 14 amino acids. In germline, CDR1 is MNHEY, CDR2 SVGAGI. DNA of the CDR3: TGTGCCAGCAAAGTACAGACTATGAACACTGAAGCTTTCTTT. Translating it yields CASKVQTMNTEAFF.

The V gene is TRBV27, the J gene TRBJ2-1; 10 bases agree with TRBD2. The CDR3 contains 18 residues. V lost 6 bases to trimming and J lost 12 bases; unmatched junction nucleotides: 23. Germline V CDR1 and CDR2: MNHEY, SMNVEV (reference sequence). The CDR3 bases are TGTGCCAGCAGACCCTTCCCCCGGGGCAGCGGGGGGGCCATATGGCAGTTCTTC. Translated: CASRPFPRGSGGAIWQFF.

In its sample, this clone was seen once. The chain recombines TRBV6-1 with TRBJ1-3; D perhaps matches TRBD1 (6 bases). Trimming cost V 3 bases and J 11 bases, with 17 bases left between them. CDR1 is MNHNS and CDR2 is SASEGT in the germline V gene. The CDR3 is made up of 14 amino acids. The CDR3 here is CASSERANRDPIYF. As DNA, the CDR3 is TGTGCCAGCAGTGAGCGGGCTAACAGGGATCCCATATATTTT.

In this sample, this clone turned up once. Here the CDR3 reads CASRSTMGPDTQYF. The CDR3 region has the DNA TGCGCCAGCAGATCGACGATGGGGCCAGATACGCAGTATTTT. The chain joins TRBV5-1 to TRBJ2-3, with a tentative D call TRBD1 (5 bases). This CDR3 region has 14 residues. The V end lost 5 bases, the J end lost 4 bases, and 14 bases lay between the germline ends. Germline V gives CDR1 SGHRS, CDR2 YFSETQ. The variable domain in full, completed from reference TRBV5-1 and TRBJ2-3, reads KAGVTQTPRYLIKTRGQQVTLSCSPISGHRSVSWYQQTPGQGLQFLFEYFSETQRNKGNFPGRFSGRQFSNSRSEMNVSTLELGDSALYLCASRSTMGPDTQYFGPGTRLTVL.

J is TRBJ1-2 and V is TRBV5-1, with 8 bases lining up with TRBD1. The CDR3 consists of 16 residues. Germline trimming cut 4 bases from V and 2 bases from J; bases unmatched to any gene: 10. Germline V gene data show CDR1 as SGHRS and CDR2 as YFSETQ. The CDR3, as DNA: TGCGCCAGCAGCCCCGGGGCAGGGGGCGAAAACTATGGCTACACCTTC. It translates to CASSPGAGGENYGYTF.

CDR3 amino acids: CASSFAQNTEAFF. The CDR3 coding sequence is TGTGCCAGCAGCTTTGCACAGAACACTGAAGCTTTCTTT. The chain is built from TRBV7-2 and TRBJ1-1; D gene unclear. Germline lookup yields CDR1 SGHTA and CDR2 FQGNSA. The CDR3 spans 13 residues. The V end was cut by 3 bases, the J end by 1 base, with 6 bases between.

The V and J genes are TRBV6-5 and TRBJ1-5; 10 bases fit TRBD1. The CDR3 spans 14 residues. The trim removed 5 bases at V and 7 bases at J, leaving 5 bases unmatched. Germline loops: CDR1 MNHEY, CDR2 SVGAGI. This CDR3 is CASSRDRGGQPQHF. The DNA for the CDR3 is TGTGCCAGCAGTCGGGACAGGGGAGGACAGCCCCAGCATTTT.

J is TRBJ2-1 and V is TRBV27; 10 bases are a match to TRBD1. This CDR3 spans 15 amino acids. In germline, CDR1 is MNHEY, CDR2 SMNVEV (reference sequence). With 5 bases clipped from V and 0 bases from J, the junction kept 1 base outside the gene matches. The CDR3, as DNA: TGTGCCAGCAGTCGGGACAGGGGCTCCTACAATGAGCAGTTCTTC. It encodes CASSRDRGSYNEQFF.

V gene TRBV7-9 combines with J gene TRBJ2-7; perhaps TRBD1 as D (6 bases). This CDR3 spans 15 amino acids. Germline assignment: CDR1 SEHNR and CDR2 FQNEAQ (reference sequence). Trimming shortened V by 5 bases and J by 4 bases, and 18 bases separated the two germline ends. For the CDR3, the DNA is TGTGCCAGCAGCCGTGTCCAGGGGCCACTTTACGAGCAGTACTTC. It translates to CASSRVQGPLYEQYF.

The CDR3 sequence is CASSLRRGSGNTIYF. The CDR3, as DNA: TGTGCCAGCAGCTTGAGGAGGGGCTCTGGAAACACCATATATTTT. The chain couples TRBV5-8 to TRBJ1-3; tentatively, D is TRBD1 (5 bases). V was cut by 1 base and J by 0 bases, with 8 bases left in between. The CDR3 is made up of 15 amino acids. The germline V gene encodes CDR1 SGHTS and CDR2 YDEGEE.

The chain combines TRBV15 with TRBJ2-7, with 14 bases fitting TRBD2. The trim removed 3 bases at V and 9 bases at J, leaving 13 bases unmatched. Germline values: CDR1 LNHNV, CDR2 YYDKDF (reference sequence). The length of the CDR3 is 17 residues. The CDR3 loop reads CATSRALLTSGGEAQYF. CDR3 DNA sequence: TGTGCCACCAGCAGGGCCCTATTGACTAGCGGGGGGGAGGCGCAGTACTTC.

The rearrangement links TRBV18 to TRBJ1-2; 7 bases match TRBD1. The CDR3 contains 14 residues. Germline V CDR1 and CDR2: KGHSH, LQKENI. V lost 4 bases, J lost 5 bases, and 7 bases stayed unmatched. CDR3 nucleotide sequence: TGTGCCAGCTCACTCGGGACAGCGCATTATGGCTACACCTTC. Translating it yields CASSLGTAHYGYTF.

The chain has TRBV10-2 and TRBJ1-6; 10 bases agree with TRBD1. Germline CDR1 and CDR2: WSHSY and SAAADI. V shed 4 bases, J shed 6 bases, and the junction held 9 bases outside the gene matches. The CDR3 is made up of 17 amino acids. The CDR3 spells CASSAAGQGVFNSPLHF. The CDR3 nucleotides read TGCGCCAGCAGTGCAGCCGGACAGGGGGTCTTTAATTCACCCCTCCACTTT.

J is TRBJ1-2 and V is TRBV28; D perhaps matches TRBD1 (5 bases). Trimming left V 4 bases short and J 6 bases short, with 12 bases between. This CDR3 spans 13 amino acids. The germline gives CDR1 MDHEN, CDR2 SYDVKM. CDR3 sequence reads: CASSSGRGDGYTF. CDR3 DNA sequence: TGTGCCAGCAGTTCGGGGAGGGGTGATGGCTACACCTTC.

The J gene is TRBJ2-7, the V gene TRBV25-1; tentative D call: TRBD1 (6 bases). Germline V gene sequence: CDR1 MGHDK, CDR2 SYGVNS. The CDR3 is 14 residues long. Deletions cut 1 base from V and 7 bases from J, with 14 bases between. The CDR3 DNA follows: TGTGCCAGCAGTGAATTATCAGGGGCAGGAGAGCAGTACTTC. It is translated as CASSELSGAGEQYF.

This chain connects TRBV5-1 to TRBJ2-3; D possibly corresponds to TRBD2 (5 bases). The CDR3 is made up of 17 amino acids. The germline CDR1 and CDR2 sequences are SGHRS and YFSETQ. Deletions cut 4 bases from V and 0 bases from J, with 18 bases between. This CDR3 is CASSSGLGSVSTDTQYF. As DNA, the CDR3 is TGCGCCAGCAGCAGTGGATTGGGGAGTGTAAGCACAGATACGCAGTATTTT. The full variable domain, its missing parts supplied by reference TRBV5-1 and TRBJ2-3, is KAGVTQTPRYLIKTRGQQVTLSCSPISGHRSVSWYQQTPGQGLQFLFEYFSETQRNKGNFPGRFSGRQFSNSRSEMNVSTLELGDSALYLCASSSGLGSVSTDTQYFGPGTRLTVL.

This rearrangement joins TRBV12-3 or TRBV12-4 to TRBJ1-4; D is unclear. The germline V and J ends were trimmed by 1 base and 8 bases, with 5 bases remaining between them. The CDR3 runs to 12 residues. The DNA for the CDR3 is TGTGCCAGCAGTTTAGGGAGGGAAAAACTGTTTTTT. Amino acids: CASSLGREKLFF.

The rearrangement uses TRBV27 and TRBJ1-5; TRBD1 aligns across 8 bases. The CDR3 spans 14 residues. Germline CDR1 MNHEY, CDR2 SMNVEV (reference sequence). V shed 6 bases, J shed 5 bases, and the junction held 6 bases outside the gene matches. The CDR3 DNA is TGTGCCAGCAGCCCATTGGACAGGGATCAGCCCCAGCATTTT. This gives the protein CASSPLDRDQPQHF.

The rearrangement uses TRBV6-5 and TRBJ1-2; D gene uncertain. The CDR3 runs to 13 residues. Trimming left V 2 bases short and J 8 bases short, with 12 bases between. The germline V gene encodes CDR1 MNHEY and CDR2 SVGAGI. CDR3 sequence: CASSYLNNRGYTF. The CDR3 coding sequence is TGTGCCAGCAGTTACCTCAACAATCGCGGCTACACCTTC.

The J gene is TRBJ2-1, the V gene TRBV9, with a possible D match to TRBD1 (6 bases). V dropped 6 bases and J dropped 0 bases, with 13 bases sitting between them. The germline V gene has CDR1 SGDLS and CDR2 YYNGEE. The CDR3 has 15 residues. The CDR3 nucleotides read TGTGCCAGCAACGCCCAAGGGGGCTCCTACAATGAGCAGTTCTTC. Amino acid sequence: CASNAQGGSYNEQFF.

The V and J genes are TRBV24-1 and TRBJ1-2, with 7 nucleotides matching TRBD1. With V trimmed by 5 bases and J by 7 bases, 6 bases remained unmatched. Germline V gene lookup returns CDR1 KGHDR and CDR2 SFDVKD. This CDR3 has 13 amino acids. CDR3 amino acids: CATSAGTASGYTF. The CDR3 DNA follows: TGTGCCACCAGTGCAGGGACAGCCAGTGGCTACACCTTC.

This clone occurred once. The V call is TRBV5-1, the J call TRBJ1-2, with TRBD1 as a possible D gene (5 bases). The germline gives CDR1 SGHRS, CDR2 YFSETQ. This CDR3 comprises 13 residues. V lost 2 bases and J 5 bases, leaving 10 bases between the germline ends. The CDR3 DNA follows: TGCGCCAGCAGCTTTGACAGTACGTATGGCTACACCTTC. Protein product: CASSFDSTYGYTF.